The 4 T cell receptor beta chains listed next were all sequenced from one sample in a study of T-cell reconstitution after alpha-beta-depleted transplantation in children. Unique molecular identifiers tagged the TCRbeta library. TCRdb redid the calling of the PCR reads with MiXCR, one entry per CDR3 protein. The table shows about 500,000 distinct CDR3 sequences, with about an eighth occurring only once. Sequenced material: PBMCs, mostly from graft donor cells, taken 180 days after TCRalphabeta/CD19-depleted stem cell transplant. These receptors all stem from a female patient between 2 and 15 years old who had a stem cell transplant for aplastic anemia, so the T cells may come from the graft donor.

This clonotype was seen a handful of times. As DNA, the CDR3 is TGTGCCAGCAGCTTAAATGCCCAGAGCACAGATACGCAGTATTTT. As protein: CASSLNAQSTDTQYF. V gene TRBV7-2 combines with J gene TRBJ2-3; D unclear. The V gene's germline CDR1 is SGHTA and CDR2 FQGNSA. The length of the CDR3 is 15 residues. Trimming cost V 2 bases and J 0 bases, with 9 bases left between them.

The chain uses TRBV29-1 and TRBJ1-2, with D perhaps TRBD1 (6 bases). Germline V gene lookup returns CDR1 SQVTM and CDR2 ANQGSEA. Trimming stripped 7 bases from V and 8 bases from J, with 14 bases between. This CDR3 is built from 11 residues. The CDR3 loop reads CSARTVWGYTF. The CDR3, as DNA: TGCAGCGCCAGGACAGTTTGGGGCTACACCTTC.

V is TRBV7-2 and J is TRBJ2-1, with 11 bases lining up with TRBD2. The germline CDR1 and CDR2 sequences are SGHTA and FQGNSA. Trimming took 1 base from V and 10 from J; bases not matched to a gene: 3. The CDR3 contains 14 residues. For the CDR3, the DNA is TGTGCCAGCAGCTTAGGACTAGCGGGGCTGGAGCAGTTCTTC. It encodes CASSLGLAGLEQFF. Full variable domain (rest looked up from reference TRBV7-2 and TRBJ2-1): GAGVSQSPSNKVTEKGKDVELRCDPISGHTALYWYRQSLGQGLEFLIYFQGNSAPDKSGLPSDRFSAERTGGSVSTLTIQRTQQEDSAVYLCASSLGLAGLEQFFGPGTRLTVL.

This clonotype appeared a few times. The genes are TRBV6-1 and TRBJ2-3; 7 bases are shared with TRBD2. The CDR3 has 13 amino acids. Germline CDR1 MNHNS, CDR2 SASEGT. V lost 10 bases, J lost 2 bases, and 6 bases stayed unmatched. In DNA, the CDR3 is TGTGCCACCCGTGGGAGGGACACAGATACGCAGTATTTT. Its translation is CATRGRDTDTQYF.